This T cell receptor beta chain was sequenced for a study of preoperative IRX-2 immunotherapy in early breast cancer. As to treatment: preoperative locoregional IRX-2 cytokine immunotherapy. The assay was immunoSEQ multiplex PCR, and TCRdb's table has in-frame clones only and misses some. The profile shows about 67,000 clones, approximately 95% of them singletons. The TCR originated in a human donor with breast cancer. This specimen was taken from a patient treated with IRX-2 immunotherapy.

The CDR3 loop reads CASSLGDYSNQPQHF. As DNA, the CDR3 is TGTGCCAGCAGCTTGGGAGATTATAGCAATCAGCCCCAGCATTTT. The gene calls are TRBV7-2 and TRBJ1-5; no reliable D call. This CDR3 is built from 15 residues. Trimming left V 3 bases short and J 0 bases short, with 9 bases between. Per germline, CDR1 SGHTA and CDR2 FQGNSA. The complete variable domain, with remaining parts taken from reference TRBV7-2 and TRBJ1-5, reads GAGVSQSPSNKVTEKGKDVELRCDPISGHTALYWYRQSLGQGLEFLIYFQGNSAPDKSGLPSDRFSAERTGGSVSTLTIQRTQQEDSAVYLCASSLGDYSNQPQHFGDGTRLSIL.